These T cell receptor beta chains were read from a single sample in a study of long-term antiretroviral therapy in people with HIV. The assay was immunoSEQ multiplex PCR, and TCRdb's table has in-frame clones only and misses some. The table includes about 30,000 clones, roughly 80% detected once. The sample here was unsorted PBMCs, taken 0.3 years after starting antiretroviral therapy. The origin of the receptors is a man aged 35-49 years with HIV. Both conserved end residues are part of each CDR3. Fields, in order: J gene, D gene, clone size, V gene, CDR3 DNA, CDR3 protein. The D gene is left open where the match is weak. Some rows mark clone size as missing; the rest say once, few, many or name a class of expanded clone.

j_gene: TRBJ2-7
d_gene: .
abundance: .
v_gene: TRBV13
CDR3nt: TGTGCCAGCAGCTTCCGCGCGGGTAATTCCTACGAGCAGTACTTC
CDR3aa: CASSFRAGNSYEQYF

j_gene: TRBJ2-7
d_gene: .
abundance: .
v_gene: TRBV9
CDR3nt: TGTGCCAGCAGCATAGGGGACGAGCAGTACTTC
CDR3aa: CASSIGDEQYF

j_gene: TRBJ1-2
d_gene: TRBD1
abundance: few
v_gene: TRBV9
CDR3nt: TGTGCCAGCAGCGTCGCACAGGGGCGCTATGGCTACACCTTC
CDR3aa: CASSVAQGRYGYTF

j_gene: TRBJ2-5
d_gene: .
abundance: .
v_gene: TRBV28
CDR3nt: TGTGCCAGCTTCTCCTCAGTAGTCCAAGAGACCCAGTACTTC
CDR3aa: CASFSSVVQETQYF

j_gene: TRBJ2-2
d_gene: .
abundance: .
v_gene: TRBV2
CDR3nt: TGTGCCAGCAGTGAACGGCAGGGAATCGGGGAGCTGTTTTTT
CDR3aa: CASSERQGIGELFF

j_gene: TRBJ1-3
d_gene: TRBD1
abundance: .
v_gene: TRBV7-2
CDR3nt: TGTGCCAGCAGCCGGACAGGGAACACCATATATTTT
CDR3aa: CASSRTGNTIYF

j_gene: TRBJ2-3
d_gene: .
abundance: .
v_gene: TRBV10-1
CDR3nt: TGCGCCAGCAGTGGGCCACTCTCGGGGACGCGCACAGATACGCAGTATTTT
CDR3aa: CASSGPLSGTRTDTQYF

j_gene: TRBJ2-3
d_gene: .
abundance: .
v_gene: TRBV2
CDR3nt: TGTGCCAGCAGTCCAGGCCTTTCCTATACGCAGTATTTT
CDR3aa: CASSPGLSYTQYF

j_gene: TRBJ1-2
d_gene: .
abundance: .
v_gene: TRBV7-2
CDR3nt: TGTGCCAGCAGCACCCGGGACGGATCATATGGCTACACCTTC
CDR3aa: CASSTRDGSYGYTF

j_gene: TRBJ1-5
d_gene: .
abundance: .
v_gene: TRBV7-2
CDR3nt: TGTGCCAGCAGCTTAGCCAGAACTAGCAATCAGCCCCAGCATTTT
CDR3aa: CASSLARTSNQPQHF

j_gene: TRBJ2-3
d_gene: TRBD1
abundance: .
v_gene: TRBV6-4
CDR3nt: TGTGCCAGCAGTGAAACAGGGGGCCCAGATACGCAGTATTTT
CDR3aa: CASSETGGPDTQYF

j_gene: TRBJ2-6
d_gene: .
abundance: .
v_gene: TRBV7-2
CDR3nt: TGTGCCAGCAGCTCCGGGGACCCTGGGGCCAACGTCCTGACTTTC
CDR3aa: CASSSGDPGANVLTF

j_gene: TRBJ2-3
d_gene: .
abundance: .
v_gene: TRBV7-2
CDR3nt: TGTGCCAGCAGCTTATACGCAGATACGCAGTATTTT
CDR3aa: CASSLYADTQYF

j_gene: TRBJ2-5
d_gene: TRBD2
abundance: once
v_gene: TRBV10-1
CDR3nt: TGCGCCAGCAGTGACCTAGCGGGAGGGAACCAAGAGACCCAGTACTTC
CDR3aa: CASSDLAGGNQETQYF

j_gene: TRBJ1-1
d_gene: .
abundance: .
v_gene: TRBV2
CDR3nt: TGTGCCAGCATTCCTGGGCAGGGGAACACTGAAGCTTTCTTT
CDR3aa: CASIPGQGNTEAFF

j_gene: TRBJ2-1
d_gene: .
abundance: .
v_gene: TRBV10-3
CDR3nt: TGTGCCATCAGTGAGTCATTCCGAGAGAATGAGCAGTTCTTC
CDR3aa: CAISESFRENEQFF

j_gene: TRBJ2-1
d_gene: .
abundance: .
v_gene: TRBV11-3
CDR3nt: TGTGCCAGCAGTCTTACCCCCTGGACAGATAGGGGCAATGAGCAGTTCTTC
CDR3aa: CASSLTPWTDRGNEQFF

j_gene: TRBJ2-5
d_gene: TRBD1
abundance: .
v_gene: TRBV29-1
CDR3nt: TGCAGCCATACAGGGGGCCTCCAAGAGACCCAGTACTTC
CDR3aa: CSHTGGLQETQYF

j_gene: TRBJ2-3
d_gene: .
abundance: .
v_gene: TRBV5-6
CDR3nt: TGTGCCAGCAGCCGCGGGGCTGTGGGGCCAGATACGCAGTATTTT
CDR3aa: CASSRGAVGPDTQYF

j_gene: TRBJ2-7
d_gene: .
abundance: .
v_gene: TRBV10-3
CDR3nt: TGTGCCATCAGTGCGGGCCTATCCTACGAGCAGTACTTC
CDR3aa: CAISAGLSYEQYF

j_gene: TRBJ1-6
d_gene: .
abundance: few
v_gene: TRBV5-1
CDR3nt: TGCGCCAGCAGCTTGGGTGGAACACTGGGTTCACCCCTCCACTTT
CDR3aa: CASSLGGTLGSPLHF

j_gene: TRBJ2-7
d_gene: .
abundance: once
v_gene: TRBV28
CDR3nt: TGTGCCAGCAGACAACCGGGACTGGACTCCTACGAGCAGTACTTC
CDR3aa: CASRQPGLDSYEQYF

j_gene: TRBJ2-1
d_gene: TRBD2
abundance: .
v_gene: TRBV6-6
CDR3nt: TGTGCCAGCAGTTACCCTAGCGGGGGGGGGAACAATGAGCAGTTCTTC
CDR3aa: CASSYPSGGGNNEQFF

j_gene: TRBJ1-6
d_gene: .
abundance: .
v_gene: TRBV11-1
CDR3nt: TGTGCCAGCAGTGGGGAAGGATGGTCCTATAATTCACCCCTCCACTTT
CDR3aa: CASSGEGWSYNSPLHF

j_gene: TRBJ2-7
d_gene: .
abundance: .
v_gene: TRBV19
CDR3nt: TGTGCCAGTAGTATGGCGCCCGGGGGCTACGAGCAGTACTTC
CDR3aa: CASSMAPGGYEQYF

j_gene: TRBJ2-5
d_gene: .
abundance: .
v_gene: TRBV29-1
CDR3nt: TGCAGCGTTGATACCGTCAGGGGTCAAGAGACCCAGTACTTC
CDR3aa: CSVDTVRGQETQYF

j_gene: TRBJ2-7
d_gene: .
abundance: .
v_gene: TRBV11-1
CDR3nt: TGTGCCAGCTGCTTGTGCCGTATTCCGGGACAAATCAGCGAGCAGTACTTC
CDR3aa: CASCLCRIPGQISEQYF

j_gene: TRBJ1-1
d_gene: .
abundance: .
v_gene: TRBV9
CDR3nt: TGTGCCAGCAGCTCCCGCCCGAACACTGAAGCTTTCTTT
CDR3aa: CASSSRPNTEAFF

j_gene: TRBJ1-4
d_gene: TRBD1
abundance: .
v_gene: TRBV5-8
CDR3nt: TGTGCCAGCAGGCTGACAGGGAGTGAAAAACTGTTTTTT
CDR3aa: CASRLTGSEKLFF

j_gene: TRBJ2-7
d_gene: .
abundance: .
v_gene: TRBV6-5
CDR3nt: TGTGCCAGCAGTTATCCACCCCTCGGCGAGCAGTACTTC
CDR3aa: CASSYPPLGEQYF

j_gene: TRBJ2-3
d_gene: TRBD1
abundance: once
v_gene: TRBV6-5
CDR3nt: TGTGCCAGTTGGACAGGGGGTAAAGATACGCAGTATTTT
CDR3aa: CASWTGGKDTQYF

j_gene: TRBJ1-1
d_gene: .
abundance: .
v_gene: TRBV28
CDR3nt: TGTGCCAGCAGTTTATTCGAAGGTCGGGGGAACACTGAAGCTTTCTTT
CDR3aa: CASSLFEGRGNTEAFF